These T cell receptor beta chains were read from a single sample in a study of CD8 T cells in ankylosing spondylitis. Using its own MiXCR run on the 5' RACE reads, TCRdb lists one record per CDR3 protein. The sample lists approximately 500,000 distinct CDR3 sequences, about an eighth occurring once. Sequencing was done on a sample of blood, either unsorted or a sorted T cell fraction (not recorded which). These receptors originate from a male donor with ankylosing spondylitis. Both conserved end residues are part of each CDR3. The D gene is left open where the match is weak. Size is stated for part of the rows, as once, few or many counts, or as a class when the clone is expanded.

j_gene	v_gene	d_gene	abundance	CDR3nt	CDR3aa
TRBJ2-6	TRBV2	.	many	.	CASILGRDSGANVLTF
TRBJ1-5	TRBV11-2	TRBD1	few	TGTGCCAGCAGCCCGACAGGGCAAGGTCAGCCCCAGCATTTT	CASSPTGQGQPQHF
TRBJ2-5	TRBV20-1	.	many	TGCAGTGCTAGGCCCGGACAGGAGGGAGAGACCCAGTACTTC	CSARPGQEGETQYF
TRBJ2-1	TRBV13	TRBD2	.	TGTGCCAGCAGCTCAGCGGGAGAGTCCTACAATGAGCAGTTCTTC	CASSSAGESYNEQFF
TRBJ2-3	TRBV7-9	.	few	TGTGCCAGCAGCTCCAGACAGGGAGCGGGTACAGATACGCAGTATTTT	CASSSRQGAGTDTQYF
TRBJ1-6	TRBV7-9	.	few	TGTGCCAGTACCCTTGGGACAAGCTCCTATAATTCACCCCTCCACTTT	CASTLGTSSYNSPLHF
TRBJ2-1	TRBV11-2	TRBD2	few	TGTGCCAGCAGTTTAAGCGGGAGCTCGAATGAGCAGTTCTTC	CASSLSGSSNEQFF
TRBJ2-1	TRBV29-1	TRBD1	many	TGCAGCGGTCGCCCCACAGGGGGAAATGAGCAGTTCTTC	CSGRPTGGNEQFF
TRBJ2-1	TRBV5-1	TRBD2	many	TGCGCCAGCAGCCGATCCGGGACTAGCGGGGACAATGAGCAGTTCTTC	CASSRSGTSGDNEQFF
TRBJ2-1	TRBV10-3	TRBD2	many	TGTGCCATAGGGGCGGGAGGGAACTCCTACAATGAGCAGTTCTTC	CAIGAGGNSYNEQFF
TRBJ2-2	TRBV7-8	.	many	TGTGCCAGCAGCCCGCTTACCGGGGAGCTGTTTTTT	CASSPLTGELFF
TRBJ1-5	TRBV29-1	.	many	TGCAGCGTTGGGGACGGTGGGGTTGGGGGCAATCAGCCCCAGCATTTT	CSVGDGGVGGNQPQHF
TRBJ2-1	TRBV2	TRBD2	.	TGTGCCAGCTTAGGGACTAGCGGGAGAATCCCCTACAATGAGCAGTTCTTC	CASLGTSGRIPYNEQFF
TRBJ2-2	TRBV20-1	.	many	TGCAGTGCCATGTACGGATCTAACACCGGGGAGCTGTTTTTT	CSAMYGSNTGELFF
TRBJ1-5	TRBV24-1	.	.	TGTGCCACCAGTGATCCAAGGGCAACTGGTTTGGGTAATCAGCCCCAGCATTTT	CATSDPRATGLGNQPQHF
TRBJ2-1	TRBV4-1	TRBD2	many	TGCGCCAGCAGCCCTCGTCTAGCGGGAGGTTGGAATGAGCAGTTCTTC	CASSPRLAGGWNEQFF
TRBJ2-1	TRBV5-1	TRBD2	many	TGCGCCAGCACTACAGGGCTCCGGGGGACTAGGGACAATGAGCAGTTCTTC	CASTTGLRGTRDNEQFF
TRBJ1-1	TRBV7-9	TRBD1	few	TGTGCCAGCAGGACTACCGACAGGGAGAACACTGAAGCTTTCTTT	CASRTTDRENTEAFF
TRBJ2-1	TRBV7-2	TRBD2	few	TGTGCCAGCAGCTTAGGGGCGGGAGGGTGGAAGTATGAGCAGTTCTTC	CASSLGAGGWKYEQFF
TRBJ2-1	TRBV11-2	TRBD1	.	TGTGCCAGCAAACTAGACAGGGGGCTCTCCTACAATGAGCAGTTCTTC	CASKLDRGLSYNEQFF
TRBJ1-6	TRBV4-2	.	.	TGTGCCAGCAGCCAAGATAACTATAATTCACCCCTCCACTTT	CASSQDNYNSPLHF
TRBJ2-1	TRBV10-3	.	many	TGTGCCATCAGTGAGTCGCTCCATGAGCAGTTCTTC	CAISESLHEQFF
TRBJ1-1	TRBV3-1	.	many	TGTGCCAGCAGCCAGGACGCGGGACGACTGAACACTGAAGCTTTCTTT	CASSQDAGRLNTEAFF
TRBJ1-4	TRBV7-2	.	many	TGTGCCAGCAGCCCCGTCGGAGAAAAACTGTTTTTT	CASSPVGEKLFF
TRBJ2-7	TRBV7-9	.	.	TGTGCCAGCAGCCGAAAGGCGGGGATATACGAGCAGTACTTC	CASSRKAGIYEQYF
TRBJ1-4	TRBV10-3	.	few	TGTGCCATCAGTGTGGGGGACGGCAGTGAAAAACTGTTTTTT	CAISVGDGSEKLFF
TRBJ2-1	TRBV9	.	.	TGTGCCAGCAGCGTAGGACTGGGTGAGCAGTTCTTC	CASSVGLGEQFF
TRBJ2-2	TRBV30	TRBD1	.	TGTGCCTGGATTGCGGACAGGGGGTACACCGGGGAGCTGTTTTTT	CAWIADRGYTGELFF
TRBJ2-1	TRBV9	.	many	TGTGCCAGCAGCGCAGAGGGAGGGGGACCCCTATACAATGAGCAGTTCTTC	CASSAEGGGPLYNEQFF
TRBJ1-2	TRBV5-6	TRBD1	few	TGTGCCAGCAGCTACACTCCAGGGGGCTGGAACTATGGCTACACCTTC	CASSYTPGGWNYGYTF
TRBJ2-6	TRBV5-1	.	.	TGCGCCAGCACCCTGACCGGGATCCCCTCTGGGGCCAACGTCCTGACTTTC	CASTLTGIPSGANVLTF
TRBJ1-3	TRBV29-1	.	few	TGCAGCGTTGTTCCGGGGGCTTATGGAAACACCATATATTTT	CSVVPGAYGNTIYF
TRBJ2-1	TRBV10-3	.	.	TGTGCCATCAGTGAGTCGAAAGCTTACAATGAGCAGTTCTTC	CAISESKAYNEQFF
TRBJ1-1	TRBV9	TRBD1	few	TGTGCCAGCAGCGTGACAGGGACAGCCAATGAAGCTTTCTTT	CASSVTGTANEAFF
TRBJ1-5	TRBV10-3	.	once	TGTGCCATCAGTGACGGAGACATAACCCAGCCCCAGCATTTT	CAISDGDITQPQHF
TRBJ2-1	TRBV15	TRBD2	few	TGTGCCACCCGTCGAGGGGCGGGAGAGTACAATGAGCAGTTCTTC	CATRRGAGEYNEQFF
TRBJ2-3	TRBV7-2	TRBD1	.	TGTGCCAGCAGCCGGACAGGGCCAGATACGCAGTATTTT	CASSRTGPDTQYF
TRBJ2-5	TRBV5-1	TRBD1	few	TGCGCCAGCTTTCGGGGACAGACACGAGGGGAGACCCAGTACTTC	CASFRGQTRGETQYF
TRBJ2-1	TRBV6-2/TRBV6-3	.	.	TGTGCCAGCAGTTACAAGGACCGTCGGCGCATGGGGGACAATGAGCAGTTCTTC	CASSYKDRRRMGDNEQFF
TRBJ2-3	TRBV6-2/TRBV6-3	.	few	TGTGCCAGCAGTTACGGAGGGGAGCCAGATACGCAGTATTTT	CASSYGGEPDTQYF
TRBJ1-1	TRBV28	.	many	TGTGCCAGCAGTTTAGTAAGGACGGCAGCCCTAGCGAACACTGAAGCTTTCTTT	CASSLVRTAALANTEAFF
TRBJ2-4	TRBV20-1	TRBD2	.	TGCAGTGCTAGTATGCGGGAGGCCTACCTAGCCAAAAACATTCAGTACTTC	CSASMREAYLAKNIQYF
TRBJ2-3	TRBV27	.	.	TGTGCCAGCAGTTTTTCCCGAGGTGGGGCCACAGATACGCAGTATTTT	CASSFSRGGATDTQYF
TRBJ1-5	TRBV2	TRBD1	few	TGTGCCAGCAGAGAGGGACAGGGGGGTGGTCAGCCCCAGCATTTT	CASREGQGGGQPQHF
TRBJ1-1	TRBV7-2	.	.	TGTGCCAGCAGGGGCGGGCCAGGCTTATTCACTGAAGCTTTCTTT	CASRGGPGLFTEAFF
TRBJ1-5	TRBV12-3/TRBV12-4	.	few	TGTGCCAGCAGGTCACCTGGGGGTTTCAATCAGCCCCAGCATTTT	CASRSPGGFNQPQHF
TRBJ1-2	TRBV14	TRBD1	few	TGTGCCAGCAGTCAACCCACGGACAGGGCTTATTTC	CASSQPTDRAYF
TRBJ2-1	TRBV5-1	.	many	TGCGCCAGCAGCTTGATTAGCGGATCCAACCGGGATGAGCAGTTCTTC	CASSLISGSNRDEQFF
TRBJ2-7	TRBV5-1	TRBD2	many	TGCGCCAGCAGTTCGACTAGCGGTCTAAGGGGCGGCGAGCAGTACTTC	CASSSTSGLRGGEQYF
TRBJ1-1	TRBV18	.	few	TGTGCCAGCTCACCAGATAACCAGATAGTAACTGAAGCTTTCTTT	CASSPDNQIVTEAFF
TRBJ2-3	TRBV7-2	.	.	TGTGCCAGCAGCTGGGCGGGGACAGATACGCAGTATTTT	CASSWAGTDTQYF
TRBJ2-1	TRBV25-1	TRBD1	.	TGTGCCAGCAGGTTCTCGGGACAGGATAAGCAGTTCTTC	CASRFSGQDKQFF
TRBJ2-1	TRBV7-9	TRBD2	.	TGTGCCAGCAGCTTAACGGGAGGGCCGGTCCCTGAGCAGTTCTTC	CASSLTGGPVPEQFF